Listed below are T cell receptor beta chains from one sample, sequenced in a study of CD8 T cells in Susac syndrome. TCRdb re-called the immunoSEQ multiplex PCR reads with MiXCR, one entry per CDR3 protein. This sample has roughly 200,000 distinct CDR3 sequences, with 85% to 95% found just once. The sequenced sample was CD4+ T cells from PBMCs. The receptors were gathered from a human donor with multiple sclerosis. The CDR3 runs from the conserved cysteine through the conserved F or W. The D gene is left open where the match is weak. Rows may omit the clone size; those that give it use once, few, many or a size class.

J gene	clone size	D gene	V gene	CDR3 DNA	CDR3 protein
TRBJ2-1	-	-	TRBV9	TGTGCCAGCAGCGTAGATGGCCGGCCCCTTCAGTTCTTC	CASSVDGRPLQFF
TRBJ2-5	-	TRBD2	TRBV30	TGTGCCTGGTCTAGCGGGCTACAAGAGACCCAGTACTTC	CAWSSGLQETQYF
TRBJ1-1	-	-	TRBV3-1	TGTGCCAGCAGCTCTCGTGGGGAGGAAGCTTTCTTT	CASSSRGEEAFF
TRBJ2-1	-	TRBD2	TRBV7-3	TGTGCCAGCAGCCCTCGGATAGCGGGGGCAAATGAGCAGTTCTTC	CASSPRIAGANEQFF
TRBJ2-1	-	-	TRBV30	TGTGCCTGTATGCGGGGCCTTCTTCAAGCCAATGAGCAGTTCTTC	CACMRGLLQANEQFF
TRBJ2-5	-	TRBD2	TRBV23-1	TGCGCCAGCAGTCAATTGACTAGCGGGGCCCGTTCAAGGGTTGGGTACTTC	CASSQLTSGARSRVGYF
TRBJ2-2	-	-	TRBV12-3/TRBV12-4	TGTGCCAGCAGTTTAGAGGGCGGGGAGCTGTTTTTT	CASSLEGGELFF
TRBJ2-3	-	TRBD2	TRBV20-1	TGCAGTGCCGGACTAGCGGGGGGGTCGGATACGCAGTATTTT	CSAGLAGGSDTQYF
TRBJ1-4	-	-	TRBV12-3/TRBV12-4	TGTGCCAGCAGCCCCGGGACTCAGGGCGTTGAAAAACTGTTTTTT	CASSPGTQGVEKLFF
TRBJ2-3	-	TRBD2	TRBV20-1	TGCAGTGCTAGAGATCCGCTAGCGGGGGGTCGAGATACGCAGTATTTT	CSARDPLAGGRDTQYF
TRBJ1-1	-	-	TRBV7-9	TGTGCCAGCAGCTTAGTAGGTCCTGAAGCTTTCTTT	CASSLVGPEAFF
TRBJ1-5	-	-	TRBV3-1	TGTGCCAGCAGCCAAGTCCCGGGGGCAATTCAGCCCCAGCATTTT	CASSQVPGAIQPQHF
TRBJ1-2	-	-	TRBV30	TGTGCCTGGAGTGGTACAGATTATGGCTACACCTTC	CAWSGTDYGYTF
TRBJ2-1	-	-	TRBV3-1	TGTGCCAGCAGCCCCTACTCGGGGACCTACAATGAGCAGTTCTTC	CASSPYSGTYNEQFF
TRBJ2-7	-	-	TRBV6-2/TRBV6-3	TGTGCCAGCAGTAGACACAGGAGCTCCTACGAGCAGTACTTC	CASSRHRSSYEQYF
TRBJ2-5	-	TRBD2	TRBV6-5	TGTGCCAGCAGTTACTCCGGGACTAGCGAAGAGACCCAGTACTTC	CASSYSGTSEETQYF
TRBJ2-2	-	TRBD2	TRBV2	TGTGCCAGCACTAGCGGGGGTACCGGGGAGCTGTTTTTT	CASTSGGTGELFF
TRBJ2-1	-	TRBD2	TRBV2	TGTGCCAGCATGGCCCAGCGGGGTAATGTTTTTCAGGAGCAGTTCTTC	CASMAQRGNVFQEQFF
TRBJ2-5	-	-	TRBV2	TGTGCCAGCAGTGTTCGTCGAGAGACCCAGTACTTC	CASSVRRETQYF
TRBJ2-7	-	TRBD2	TRBV30	TGTGCCTGGACGGGGGGAAAAGGCTACGAGCAGTACTTC	CAWTGGKGYEQYF
TRBJ1-4	once	TRBD1	TRBV12-3/TRBV12-4	TGTGCCAGCAGTTTAAGACAGGGGCCAACTAATGAAAAACTGTTTTTT	CASSLRQGPTNEKLFF
TRBJ1-2	-	-	TRBV29-1	TGCAGCGTCGCCGGGACCGCAGGAAGTAGCACCTTC	CSVAGTAGSSTF
TRBJ2-2	-	-	TRBV5-4	TGTGCCAGCAACGTGTATGACGGGGAGCTGTTTTTT	CASNVYDGELFF
TRBJ2-5	few	TRBD2	TRBV7-3	TGTGCCAGCAGCTCCGGACTAGCGGGGGGCCAAGAGACCCAGTACTTC	CASSSGLAGGQETQYF
TRBJ1-1	-	-	TRBV29-1	TGCAGCGTTGGGCCAGCGAACACTGAAGCTTTCTTT	CSVGPANTEAFF
TRBJ1-1	-	-	TRBV29-1	TGCAGCGCTACCCCCAAGAACACTGAAGCTTTCTTT	CSATPKNTEAFF
TRBJ1-1	-	-	TRBV12-5	TGTGCTAGTGGTTCTGACAGGCAAGCTTTCTTT	CASGSDRQAFF
TRBJ2-5	-	-	TRBV9	TGTGCCAGCAGCGTAGGGGCAGGGAACCAAGAGACCCAGTACTTC	CASSVGAGNQETQYF
TRBJ2-2	once	-	TRBV20-1	TGCAGTGCTAAACGGGCGGAGGGTGCCGGGGAGCTGTTTTTT	CSAKRAEGAGELFF
TRBJ2-7	-	-	TRBV3-1	TGTGCCAGCAGCCAAGATCTTGTGGCTCACGAGCAGTACTTC	CASSQDLVAHEQYF
TRBJ1-6	-	TRBD1	TRBV15	TGTGCCACCAGCAGACCCGGGACAGGGGGTTCACCCCTCCACTTT	CATSRPGTGGSPLHF
TRBJ2-1	-	-	TRBV24-1	TGTGCCACCAGTGACGGGTACAATGAGCAGTTCTTC	CATSDGYNEQFF
TRBJ1-1	-	-	TRBV20-1	TGCAGTGCAGAGGCAGGGTGGAGGACGGCTGAAGCTTTCTTT	CSAEAGWRTAEAFF
TRBJ2-4	-	-	TRBV2	TGTGCCAGCGGAGGGACAGAGAAAAACATTCAGTACTTC	CASGGTEKNIQYF
TRBJ2-3	few	-	TRBV29-1	TGCAGCGTTAGTGTGGGCGGCACAGATACGCAGTATTTT	CSVSVGGTDTQYF
TRBJ2-3	-	-	TRBV3-1	TGTGCCAGCAGCCAAAAAGCGGGTTGGGGCACAGATACGCAGTATTTT	CASSQKAGWGTDTQYF
TRBJ2-1	-	-	TRBV9	TGTGCCAGCAGCGAAGACCCCGTGACTCAAAGACGGAATGAGCAGTTCTTC	CASSEDPVTQRRNEQFF
TRBJ1-4	-	TRBD1	TRBV5-1	TGCGCCAGCAGCCCAGGGACAGGGGGAGAAAAACTGTTTTTT	CASSPGTGGEKLFF
TRBJ1-6	-	-	TRBV30	TGTGCCTGCTCCAAAGATTCACCCCTCCACTTT	CACSKDSPLHF
TRBJ1-5	-	-	TRBV2	TGTGCCAGCAGTCAACTTGACAGCTCTAGCAATCAGCCCCAGCATTTT	CASSQLDSSSNQPQHF
TRBJ1-2	-	TRBD1	TRBV20-1	TGCAGTGCCGCAGGGGGCGCGGGCTATGGCTACACCTTC	CSAAGGAGYGYTF